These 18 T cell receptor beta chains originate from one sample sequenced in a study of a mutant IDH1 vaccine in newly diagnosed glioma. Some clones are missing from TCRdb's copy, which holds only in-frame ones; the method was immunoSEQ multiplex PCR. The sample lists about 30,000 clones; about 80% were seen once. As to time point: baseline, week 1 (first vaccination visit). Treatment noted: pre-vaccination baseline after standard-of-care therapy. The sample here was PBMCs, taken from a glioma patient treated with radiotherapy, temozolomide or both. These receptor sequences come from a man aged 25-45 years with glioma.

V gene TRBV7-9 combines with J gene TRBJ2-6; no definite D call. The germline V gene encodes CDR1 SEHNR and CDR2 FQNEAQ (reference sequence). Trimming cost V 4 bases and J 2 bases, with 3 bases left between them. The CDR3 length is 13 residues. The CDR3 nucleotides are TGTGCCAGCAGCTCAACTGGGGCCAACGTCCTGACTTTC. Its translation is CASSSTGANVLTF.

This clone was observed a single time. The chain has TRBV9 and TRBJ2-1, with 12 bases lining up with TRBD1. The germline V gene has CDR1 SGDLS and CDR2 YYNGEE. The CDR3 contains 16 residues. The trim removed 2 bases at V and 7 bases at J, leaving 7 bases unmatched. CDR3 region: CASSVGDRGLSNEQFF. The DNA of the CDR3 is TGTGCCAGCAGCGTGGGGGACAGGGGGCTCTCGAATGAGCAGTTCTTC. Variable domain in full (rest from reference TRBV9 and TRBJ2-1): DSGVTQTPKHLITATGQRVTLRCSPRSGDLSVYWYQQSLDQGLQFLIQYYNGEERAKGNILERFSAQQFPDLHSELNLSSLELGDSALYFCASSVGDRGLSNEQFFGPGTRLTVL.

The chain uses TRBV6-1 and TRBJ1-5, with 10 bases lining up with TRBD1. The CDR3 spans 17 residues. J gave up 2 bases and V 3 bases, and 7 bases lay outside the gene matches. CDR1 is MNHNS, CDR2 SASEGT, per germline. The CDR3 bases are TGTGCCAGCAGTGAGAAGACAGGGGGCGCTGGCAATCAGCCCCAGCATTTT. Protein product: CASSEKTGGAGNQPQHF.

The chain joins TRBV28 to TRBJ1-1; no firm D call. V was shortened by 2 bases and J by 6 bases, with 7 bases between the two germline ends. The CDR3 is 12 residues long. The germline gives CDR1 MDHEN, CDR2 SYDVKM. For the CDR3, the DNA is TGTGCCAGCAGTTTAGCGATAGCTGAAGCTTTCTTT. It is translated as CASSLAIAEAFF.

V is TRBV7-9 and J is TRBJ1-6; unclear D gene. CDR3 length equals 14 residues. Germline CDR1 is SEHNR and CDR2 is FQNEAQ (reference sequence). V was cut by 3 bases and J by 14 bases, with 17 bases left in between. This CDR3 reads CASSLQVAALSLHF. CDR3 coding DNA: TGTGCCAGCAGCTTGCAAGTGGCCGCCCTGTCCCTCCACTTT.

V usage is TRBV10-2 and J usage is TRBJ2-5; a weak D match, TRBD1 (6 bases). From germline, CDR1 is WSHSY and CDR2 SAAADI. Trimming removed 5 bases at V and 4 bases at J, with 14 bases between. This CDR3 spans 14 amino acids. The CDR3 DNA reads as TGCGCCAGCAGTCACTACAGGGTGGGAGAGACCCAGTACTTC. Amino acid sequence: CASSHYRVGETQYF.

This CDR3 is CASSEIGYEQYF. In nucleotides, the CDR3 is TGTGCCAGCAGTGAAATTGGCTACGAGCAGTACTTC. This chain uses TRBV6-1 with TRBJ2-7, with no clear D. CDR3 size: 12 residues. Germline CDR1 reads MNHNS; CDR2 reads SASEGT. The V gene lost 2 bases and the J gene lost 3 bases, with 5 bases spanning the gap.

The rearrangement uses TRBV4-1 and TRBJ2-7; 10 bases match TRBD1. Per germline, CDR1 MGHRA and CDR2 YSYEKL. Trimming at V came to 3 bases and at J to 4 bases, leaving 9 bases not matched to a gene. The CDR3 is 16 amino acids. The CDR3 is CASSQSPGQGFYEQYF. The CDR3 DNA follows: TGCGCCAGCAGCCAGTCGCCGGGACAGGGGTTTTACGAGCAGTACTTC.

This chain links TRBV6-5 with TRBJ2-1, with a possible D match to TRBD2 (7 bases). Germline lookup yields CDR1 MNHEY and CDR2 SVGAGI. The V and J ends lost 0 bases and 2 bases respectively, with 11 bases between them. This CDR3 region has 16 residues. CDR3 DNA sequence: TGTGCCAGCAGTTACTCGACGGGGGGCGCCTACAATGAGCAGTTCTTC. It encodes CASSYSTGGAYNEQFF.

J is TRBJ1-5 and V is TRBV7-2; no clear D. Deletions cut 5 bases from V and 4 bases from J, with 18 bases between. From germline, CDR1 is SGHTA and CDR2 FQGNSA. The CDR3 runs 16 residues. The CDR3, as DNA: TGTGCCAGCAGCCCCCGGGGAGGACGCACAAATCAGCCCCAGCATTTT. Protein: CASSPRGGRTNQPQHF.

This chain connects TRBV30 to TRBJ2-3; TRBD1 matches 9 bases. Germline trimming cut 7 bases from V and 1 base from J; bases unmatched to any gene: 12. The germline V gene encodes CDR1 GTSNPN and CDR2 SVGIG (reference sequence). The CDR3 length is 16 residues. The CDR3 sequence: CASLPPDRGGTDTQYF. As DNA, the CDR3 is TGTGCCTCCCTCCCTCCAGACAGGGGGGGCACAGATACGCAGTATTTT.

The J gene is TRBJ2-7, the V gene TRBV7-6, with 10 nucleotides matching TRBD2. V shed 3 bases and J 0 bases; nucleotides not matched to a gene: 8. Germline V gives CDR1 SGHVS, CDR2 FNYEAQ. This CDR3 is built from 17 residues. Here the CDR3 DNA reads TGTGCCAGCAGCTTGGCTAGCGGGAGCCCCAACTCCTACGAGCAGTACTTC. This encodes CASSLASGSPNSYEQYF. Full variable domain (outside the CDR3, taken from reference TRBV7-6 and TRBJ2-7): GAGVSQSPRYKVTKRGQDVALRCDPISGHVSLYWYRQALGQGPEFLTYFNYEAQQDKSGLPNDRFSAERPEGSISTLTIQRTEQRDSAMYRCASSLASGSPNSYEQYFGPGTRLTVT.

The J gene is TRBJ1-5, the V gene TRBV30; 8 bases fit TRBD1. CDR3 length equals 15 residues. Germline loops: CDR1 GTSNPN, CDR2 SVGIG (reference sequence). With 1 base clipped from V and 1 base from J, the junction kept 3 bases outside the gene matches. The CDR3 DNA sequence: TGTGCCTGGAGTGCGGACAGGGCCAGCAATCAGCCCCAGCATTTT. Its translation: CAWSADRASNQPQHF.

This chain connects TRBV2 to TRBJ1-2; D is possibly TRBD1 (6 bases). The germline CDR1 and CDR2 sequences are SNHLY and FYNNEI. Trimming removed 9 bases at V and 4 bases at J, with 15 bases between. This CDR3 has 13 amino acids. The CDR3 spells CARGGSGGYGYTF. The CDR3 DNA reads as TGTGCCAGAGGGGGGTCCGGCGGCTATGGCTACACCTTC.

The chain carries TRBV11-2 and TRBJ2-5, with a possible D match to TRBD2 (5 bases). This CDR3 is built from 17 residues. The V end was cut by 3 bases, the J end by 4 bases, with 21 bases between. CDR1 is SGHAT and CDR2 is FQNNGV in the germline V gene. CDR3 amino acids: CASSFWRSGGSGETQYF. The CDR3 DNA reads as TGTGCCAGCAGCTTTTGGCGCTCTGGTGGGAGTGGAGAGACCCAGTACTTC.

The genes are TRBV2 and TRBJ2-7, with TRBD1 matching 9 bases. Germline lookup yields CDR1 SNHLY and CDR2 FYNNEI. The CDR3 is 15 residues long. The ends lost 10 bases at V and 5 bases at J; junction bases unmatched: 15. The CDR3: CATKPTRGTGHEQYF. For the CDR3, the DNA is TGTGCCACCAAACCCACGCGCGGGACAGGGCACGAGCAGTACTTC.

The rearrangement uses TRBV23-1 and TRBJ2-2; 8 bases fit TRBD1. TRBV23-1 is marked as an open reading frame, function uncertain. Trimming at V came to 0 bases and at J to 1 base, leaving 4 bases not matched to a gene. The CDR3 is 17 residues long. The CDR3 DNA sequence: TGCGCCAGCAGTCAATCAGTGGACAGGGTGAACACCGGGGAGCTGTTTTTT. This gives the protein CASSQSVDRVNTGELFF.

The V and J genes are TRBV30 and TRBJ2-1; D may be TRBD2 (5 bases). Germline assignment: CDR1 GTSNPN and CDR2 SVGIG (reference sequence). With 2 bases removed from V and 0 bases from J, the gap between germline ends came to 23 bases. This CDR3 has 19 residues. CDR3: CAWSCYLPGKTSSYNEQFF. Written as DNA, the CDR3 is TGTGCCTGGAGTTGCTACCTCCCGGGGAAAACCAGCTCCTACAATGAGCAGTTCTTC.